These T cell receptor beta chains were read from a single sample in a study of Ad26.COV2.S vaccination and SARS-CoV-2 variants. This table comes from immunoSEQ multiplex PCR, and its TCRdb copy is limited to in-frame clones, with some not included. The sample holds hundreds of thousands of clones; about 90% are singletons and the top ten take approximately 1.7%. The source material was peripheral blood, sampled in a trial of Ad26.COV2.S vaccine versus placebo. Receptor source: a person aged 18 to 59 who received the Ad26.COV2.S COVID-19 vaccine or a placebo. Both conserved end residues are part of each CDR3. D genes are given only for firm matches. Size values are once, few and many counts, or a class for expanded clones, and some rows have none.

V gene	D gene	J gene	clone size	CDR3 DNA	CDR3 protein
TRBV7-9	.	TRBJ1-2	.	TGTGCCAGCAGCTTGGTTGAAAGAGATGGCTACACCTTC	CASSLVERDGYTF
TRBV28	TRBD1	TRBJ1-5	.	TGTGCCAGCAGACACCGGGACAGAAGCAATCAGCCCCAGCATTTT	CASRHRDRSNQPQHF
TRBV11-2	TRBD2	TRBJ2-1	.	TGTGCCAGCAGTCTCGGGACTAGCGGGGGCCGTCTATCCTACAATGAGCAGTTCTTC	CASSLGTSGGRLSYNEQFF
TRBV27	TRBD2	TRBJ2-2	.	TGTGCCAGCAGTTTATATTGGCCCGGGGAGCGGGGGAACACCGGGGAGCTGTTTTTT	CASSLYWPGERGNTGELFF
TRBV12-3/TRBV12-4	.	TRBJ1-2	.	TGTGCCAGCACCCTCGAAAACTATGGCTACACCTTC	CASTLENYGYTF
TRBV3-1/TRBV3-2	.	TRBJ1-6	.	TGTGCCAGCAGCCAAGGGGCGGTGCCTGCTAATTCACCCCTCCACTTT	CASSQGAVPANSPLHF
TRBV15	.	TRBJ2-5	.	TGTGCCACCAGCGGGACCCGAGGGGCCCAGTACTTC	CATSGTRGAQYF
TRBV6-5	TRBD2	TRBJ2-1	.	TGTGCCAGCCTCGGGGTAGCGGGGGGGTTGGGTGAGCAGTTCTTC	CASLGVAGGLGEQFF
TRBV7-2	TRBD2	TRBJ2-3	.	TGTGCCAGCAGCTTCGGGGGGGCCGAAGATACGCAGTATTTT	CASSFGGAEDTQYF
TRBV18	.	TRBJ1-5	.	TGTGCCAGCTCACCGCGGGGTAATAGCAATCAGCCCCAGCATTTT	CASSPRGNSNQPQHF
TRBV4-3	.	TRBJ2-7	.	TGCGCCAGCAGCCAAGTATCAAGTAACTACGAGCAGTACTTC	CASSQVSSNYEQYF
TRBV29-1	.	TRBJ2-6	.	TGCAGCGTTGAAGATCCAGCCTTCTCTGGGGCCAACGTCCTGACTTTC	CSVEDPAFSGANVLTF
TRBV30	.	TRBJ2-3	.	TGTGCCTGGAGTACGGTCCCGGGCACAGATACGCAGTATTTT	CAWSTVPGTDTQYF
TRBV15	.	TRBJ1-6	.	TGTGCCACCAGCAGAGATCCAGGGGTGGACTCACCCCTCCACTTT	CATSRDPGVDSPLHF
TRBV29-1	TRBD1	TRBJ2-3	.	TGCAGCGTTGCAGGGGACAGGACAGATACGCAGTATTTT	CSVAGDRTDTQYF
TRBV6-6	.	TRBJ1-5	.	TGTGCCACCAACCGCGGGGGGGGCGCGAGCAATCAGCCCCAGCATTTT	CATNRGGGASNQPQHF
TRBV2	.	TRBJ2-7	.	TGTGCCAGCAGTGAATATAGGGGGACGAACGAGCAGTACTTC	CASSEYRGTNEQYF
TRBV30	.	TRBJ1-2	.	TGTGCCTGGACTCGACAGGATCTCCCCTATGGCTACACCTTC	CAWTRQDLPYGYTF
TRBV11-2	TRBD1	TRBJ2-2	.	TGTGCCAGCAGCTTAGGCGGGACAGGGAAGCGGGAGCTGTTTTTT	CASSLGGTGKRELFF
TRBV7-2	TRBD1	TRBJ1-6	.	TGTGCCAGCAGCCACCAGACAGGGGGCGTCCAAACCTATAATTCACCCCTCCACTTT	CASSHQTGGVQTYNSPLHF
TRBV4-3	.	TRBJ2-1	.	TGCGCCAGCAGCCAAGTCCGGGGCGATGGTAACAATGAGCAGTTCTTC	CASSQVRGDGNNEQFF
TRBV5-1	.	TRBJ2-7	.	TGCGCCAGCAGCCCGGAGGGGCCACCCTACGAGCAGTACTTC	CASSPEGPPYEQYF
TRBV4-3	.	TRBJ1-1	.	TGCGCCAGCAGCCAAGATAGGGATCTTAATGAAGCTTTCTTT	CASSQDRDLNEAFF
TRBV18	.	TRBJ2-5	.	TGTGCCAGCTCATCACGACTAGGGGAGACCCAGTACTTC	CASSSRLGETQYF
TRBV29-1	.	TRBJ1-1	.	TGCAGCGTTGGGATGTGGGGGAGAAACACTGAAGCTTTCTTT	CSVGMWGRNTEAFF
TRBV6-6	.	TRBJ2-1	.	TGTGCCAGCAGCAGACAGGAGTACAATGAGCAGTTCTTC	CASSRQEYNEQFF
TRBV7-9	TRBD2	TRBJ2-7	.	TGTGCCAGCAGCCCCCTGGGGACTAGCGGGTACGAGCAGTACTTC	CASSPLGTSGYEQYF
TRBV5-8	.	TRBJ2-5	.	TGTGCCAGCAGCCGAAATCCAGGGTCGCGAGAGACCCAGTACTTC	CASSRNPGSRETQYF
TRBV19	.	TRBJ1-1	.	TGTGCCAGTATAGAGTCAAGCCTGACCGTGAACACTGAAGCTTTCTTT	CASIESSLTVNTEAFF
TRBV11-2	TRBD1	TRBJ2-7	few	TGTGCCAGCAGCTTAGCCAGGGGGTACGAGCAGTACTTC	CASSLARGYEQYF
TRBV7-8	TRBD2	TRBJ2-1	.	TGTGCCAGCAGCTTAAGGACTAGCGGGGGGAGCTCCTACAATGAGCAGTTCTTC	CASSLRTSGGSSYNEQFF
TRBV2	TRBD1	TRBJ2-7	.	TGTGCCAGCTTCCGGGACAGGCCCCTCTACGAGCAGTACTTC	CASFRDRPLYEQYF
TRBV3-1/TRBV3-2	TRBD1	TRBJ1-3	.	TGTGCCAGCAGCCAAGATCCAGGGGGCAAGGGAAACACCATATATTTT	CASSQDPGGKGNTIYF
TRBV11-2	.	TRBJ2-7	.	TGTGCCAGCAGCTTATTAGGATTCTACGAGCAGTACTTC	CASSLLGFYEQYF
TRBV19	.	TRBJ2-5	.	TGTGCCAATCAAGAGACCCAGTACTTC	CANQETQYF
TRBV7-6	TRBD2	TRBJ2-1	.	TGTGCCAGCAGCTCCGGACTAGCGGCCTACAATGAGCAGTTCTTC	CASSSGLAAYNEQFF
TRBV29-1	.	TRBJ2-5	once	TGCAGCGTTGTTCCTGGTCAAGAGACCCAGTACTTC	CSVVPGQETQYF
TRBV12-3/TRBV12-4	.	TRBJ1-2	.	TGTGCCAGCGCTACAGGGATTTTAGAGGGCTACACCTTC	CASATGILEGYTF
TRBV10-3	.	TRBJ1-1	.	TGTGCCATCAGTGAGTCGGGTCGGAGAGATGAAGCTTTCTTT	CAISESGRRDEAFF